This TCR beta chain was documented in a study of regulatory T cells in long-lasting Graves disease. Noted time point: newly diagnosed GD, antithyroid drugs for less than 3 months. Isolated PBMC RNA provided the starting material for the TCR library. For TCR beta, libraries came from iRepertoire HTBI primers and Arm-PCR of CDR3 regions. TCRdb reanalysed the multiplex PCR reads using MiXCR and keeps one entry per CDR3 protein. The table includes a few hundred thousand distinct CDR3 sequences, approximately 15% detected once. This clonotype came up many times. These data were likewise used in another study, on T cells in Graves' hyperthyroidism and ophthalmopathy. From that study: First-round RT-PCR of the TCR CDR3 relied on the HTBI primer set.

The TCR originated in a man aged 25 to 45 with Graves disease. The sample consisted of peripheral blood mononuclear cells (PBMCs), taken at new diagnosis, from a patient treated with antithyroid drugs.

The CDR3 sequence: CASSLRGRYQPQHF. The CDR3 nucleotides read TGTGCCAGCAGTTTGAGGGGAAGGTATCAGCCCCAGCATTTT. The chain has TRBV12-3 or TRBV12-4 and TRBJ1-5; tentatively, D is TRBD1 (5 bases). The CDR3 loop spans 14 amino acids. Deletions cut 3 bases from V and 5 bases from J, with 11 bases between.